One sample yielded the 18 T cell receptor beta chains listed below, sequenced in a study of cytomegalovirus exposure and HLA in healthy donors (dated by TCRdb to about 2017). Preparation of the library involved the immunoSEQ multiplex PCR assay. For the multiplex PCR, a mixture combining 60 forward primers for TCR Vbeta segments and 13 reverse primers for TCR Jbeta segments was used. TCRdb holds this immuneACCESS table with in-frame rearrangements only. Some clones are missing; in checked studies, unresolved V genes explain under half, and the rest has no known cause. The sample table lists under 150,000 clones, about 85% of them with a count of one. Approximately 6.7% of the sample rests with the top ten. The sequencing sample was made of PBMCs. The receptor set was obtained from a woman aged 25 to 39 in good health and CMV-seropositive.

The chain recombines TRBV28 with TRBJ2-2; D not resolved. Germline CDR1 reads MDHEN; CDR2 reads SYDVKM. V was trimmed by 3 bases and J by 5 bases, leaving 4 bases between them. The CDR3 is 12 amino acids. CDR3 coding DNA: TGTGCCAGCAGTTTCGGGACCGGGGAGCTGTTTTTT. It translates to CASSFGTGELFF.

The chain couples TRBV30 to TRBJ1-1, with no clear D. Germline CDR1 GTSNPN, CDR2 SVGIG (reference sequence). The CDR3 is 10 amino acids. The V end lost 5 bases, the J end lost 7 bases, and 8 bases lay between the germline ends. CDR3 sequence (DNA): TGTGCCTGGGGGAGCCTTGAAGCTTTCTTT. It specifies CAWGSLEAFF.

The chain recombines TRBV7-9 with TRBJ2-1; the D gene is possibly TRBD2 (6 bases). Trimming shortened V by 1 base and J by 6 bases, and 13 bases separated the two germline ends. The CDR3 totals 15 residues. The V gene's germline CDR1 is SEHNR and CDR2 FQNEAQ (reference sequence). CDR3 sequence: CASSLGGTRGNEQFF. In DNA form, the CDR3 reads TGTGCCAGCAGCTTAGGGGGGACTCGGGGCAATGAGCAGTTCTTC. Using reference TRBV7-9 and TRBJ2-1 for the parts outside the CDR3, the full variable domain is DTGVSQNPRHKITKRGQNVTFRCDPISEHNRLYWYRQTLGQGPEFLTYFQNEAQLEKSRLLSDRFSAERPKGSFSTLEIQRTEQGDSAMYLCASSLGGTRGNEQFFGPGTRLTVL.

Remarks on this clone: The same CDR3 can be traced to other DNA sequences in this sample. The rearrangement joins TRBV5-1 to TRBJ2-7, with 11 bases lining up with TRBD2. The germline CDR1 and CDR2 sequences are SGHRS and YFSETQ. The J segment lost 3 bases and the V segment lost 2 bases, leaving 1 base of the junction unmatched. This CDR3 is built from 14 residues. The DNA for the CDR3 is TGCGCCAGCAGCTTAACTAGCGGGAGCTACGAGCAGTACTTC. It specifies CASSLTSGSYEQYF. Looking up the rest from reference TRBV5-1 and TRBJ2-7 gives the full variable domain: KAGVTQTPRYLIKTRGQQVTLSCSPISGHRSVSWYQQTPGQGLQFLFEYFSETQRNKGNFPGRFSGRQFSNSRSEMNVSTLELGDSALYLCASSLTSGSYEQYFGPGTRLTVT.

This sequence joins TRBV30 and TRBJ1-4, with 7 bases matching TRBD1. The CDR3 is 14 amino acids. CDR1 is GTSNPN and CDR2 is SVGIG in the germline V gene (reference sequence). V was pared by 2 bases and J by 5 bases, with 5 bases of the junction left unmatched. Written as DNA, the CDR3 is TGTGCCTGGAGTCGCAGGGGGTTGAATGAAAAACTGTTTTTT. Translated: CAWSRRGLNEKLFF. Variable domain in full (rest from reference TRBV30 and TRBJ1-4): SQTIHQWPATLVQPVGSPLSLECTVEGTSNPNLYWYRQAAGRGLQLLFYSVGIGQISSEVPQNLSASRPQDRQFILSSKKLLLSDSGFYLCAWSRRGLNEKLFFGSGTQLSVL.

This chain uses TRBV15 with TRBJ2-4; possibly TRBD2 for D (5 bases). The CDR3 contains 15 residues. Per germline, CDR1 LNHNV and CDR2 YYDKDF (reference sequence). The V end lost 0 bases, the J end lost 6 bases, and 12 bases lay between the germline ends. CDR3 coding DNA: TGTGCCACCAGCAGAGATAAGGGTCGGGGAAACATTCAGTACTTC. Translation gives CATSRDKGRGNIQYF.

This chain uses TRBV7-9 with TRBJ2-5, with D possibly being TRBD2 (5 bases). Trimming removed 2 bases from V and 2 bases from J, with 9 bases in between. CDR1 SEHNR and CDR2 FQNEAQ come from the germline V gene (reference sequence). This CDR3 has 14 amino acids. CDR3 sequence reads: CASSLLREQETQYF. The CDR3 DNA sequence: TGTGCCAGCAGCTTATTGAGGGAACAAGAGACCCAGTACTTC.

The rearrangement links TRBV18 to TRBJ1-5, with a tentative D call TRBD1 (5 bases). The CDR3 consists of 13 residues. Germline V gives CDR1 KGHSH, CDR2 LQKENI. V lost 0 bases, J lost 9 bases, and 9 bases lay in between. The CDR3 region has the DNA TGTGCCAGCTCACCACCCGGGGGTGGGCCCCAGCATTTT. Its protein product is CASSPPGGGPQHF.

V is TRBV6-1 and J is TRBJ1-5; 8 bases are a match to TRBD1. The CDR3 has 17 amino acids. Germline V gene sequence: CDR1 MNHNS, CDR2 SASEGT. V was pared by 4 bases and J by 0 bases, with 8 bases of the junction left unmatched. CDR3 sequence: CASSVGQEYYSNQPQHF. The CDR3, as DNA: TGTGCCAGCAGTGTGGGACAGGAATATTATAGCAATCAGCCCCAGCATTTT.

This chain connects TRBV28 to TRBJ2-7; possibly TRBD1 for D (7 bases). This CDR3 has 15 residues. CDR1 is MDHEN, CDR2 SYDVKM, per germline. Deletions cut 6 bases from V and 2 bases from J, with 17 bases between. The DNA for the CDR3 is TGTGCCAGCAGGGGTCATCAGGGGGGCGCCTACGAGCAGTACTTC. Translation: CASRGHQGGAYEQYF. Full variable domain (missing parts from reference TRBV28 and TRBJ2-7): DVKVTQSSRYLVKRTGEKVFLECVQDMDHENMFWYRQDPGLGLRLIYFSYDVKMKEKGDIPEGYSVSREKKERFSLILESASTNQTSMYLCASRGHQGGAYEQYFGPGTRLTVT.

The chain combines TRBV2 with TRBJ1-1; perhaps TRBD1 as D (6 bases). V was clipped by 7 bases and J by 1 base, with 13 bases between them. Germline loops: CDR1 SNHLY, CDR2 FYNNEI. The CDR3 consists of 14 residues. In nucleotides, the CDR3 is TGTGCCAGCATGTTACAGGGCGCGAACACTGAAGCTTTCTTT. Translation gives CASMLQGANTEAFF.

V usage is TRBV28 and J usage is TRBJ2-1, with TRBD1 identical over 7 bases. V trimming: 6 bases; J trimming: 5 bases; junction bases outside the gene matches: 10. Germline CDR1 MDHEN, CDR2 SYDVKM. The CDR3 covers 15 residues. The CDR3 DNA is TGTGCCAGCAGCCTCACAGGGGACCTTCACAATGAGCAGTTCTTC. Translated, it gives CASSLTGDLHNEQFF. The full variable domain, with the rest looked up from reference TRBV28 and TRBJ2-1, is DVKVTQSSRYLVKRTGEKVFLECVQDMDHENMFWYRQDPGLGLRLIYFSYDVKMKEKGDIPEGYSVSREKKERFSLILESASTNQTSMYLCASSLTGDLHNEQFFGPGTRLTVL.

The gene calls are TRBV10-2 and TRBJ1-4; D is possibly TRBD1 (6 bases). Trimming pared 7 bases from V and 0 bases from J, leaving 18 bases between. Germline V gives CDR1 WSHSY, CDR2 SAAADI. This CDR3 spans 17 amino acids. The CDR3 here is CASTRDTLEATNEKLFF. DNA of the CDR3: TGCGCCAGCACCCGGGACACCCTGGAGGCAACTAATGAAAAACTGTTTTTT.

This clone came up a few times. The chain combines TRBV4-2 with TRBJ1-6; tentatively, D is TRBD1 (5 bases). Trimming shortened V by 5 bases and J by 10 bases, and 12 bases separated the two germline ends. Germline values: CDR1 LGHNA, CDR2 YNFKEQ. There are 13 residues in the CDR3. The CDR3 DNA reads TGTGCCAGCAGCTCGGGACGGGAGTCACCCCTCCACTTT. Translation gives CASSSGRESPLHF.

The gene calls are TRBV29-1 and TRBJ2-5, with 7 bases identical to TRBD1. With V trimmed by 6 bases and J by 4 bases, 5 bases remained unmatched. The germline CDR1 and CDR2 sequences are SQVTM and ANQGSEA. The CDR3 runs 12 residues. The CDR3 sequence is CSVLTGTETQYF. CDR3 DNA sequence: TGCAGCGTCCTGACAGGGACAGAGACCCAGTACTTC.

The chain combines TRBV7-3 with TRBJ2-3; perhaps TRBD2 as D (6 bases). The ends were cut back, 5 bases at V and 0 bases at J, with 15 bases in the middle. CDR1 and CDR2 from the germline V gene are SGHTA and FQGTGA. The CDR3 is 16 amino acids. DNA for the CDR3: TGTGCCAGCAGCCCCCAACTAGCCCTAAGCACAGATACGCAGTATTTT. This encodes CASSPQLALSTDTQYF.

The CDR3 region has the DNA TGTGCCAGCAGCCAAGGGCTTCTCTACGAGCAGTACTTC. This translates into CASSQGLLYEQYF. V and J are TRBV14 and TRBJ2-7; D is unclear. The CDR3 length is 13 residues. V lost 1 base and J lost 3, with 7 bases in between. Germline CDR1 and CDR2: SGHDN and FVKESK.

V is TRBV28 and J is TRBJ1-2; 11 nucleotides agree with TRBD1. Germline V lookup: CDR1 MDHEN, CDR2 SYDVKM. The CDR3 has 14 residues. The V gene end was trimmed by 7 bases and the J gene end by 7 bases; junction bases not matched to a gene: 8. The CDR3 nucleotides are TGTGCCAGCATTGCCCCGGGACAGGGGGTTGGCTACACCTTC. Translated: CASIAPGQGVGYTF.